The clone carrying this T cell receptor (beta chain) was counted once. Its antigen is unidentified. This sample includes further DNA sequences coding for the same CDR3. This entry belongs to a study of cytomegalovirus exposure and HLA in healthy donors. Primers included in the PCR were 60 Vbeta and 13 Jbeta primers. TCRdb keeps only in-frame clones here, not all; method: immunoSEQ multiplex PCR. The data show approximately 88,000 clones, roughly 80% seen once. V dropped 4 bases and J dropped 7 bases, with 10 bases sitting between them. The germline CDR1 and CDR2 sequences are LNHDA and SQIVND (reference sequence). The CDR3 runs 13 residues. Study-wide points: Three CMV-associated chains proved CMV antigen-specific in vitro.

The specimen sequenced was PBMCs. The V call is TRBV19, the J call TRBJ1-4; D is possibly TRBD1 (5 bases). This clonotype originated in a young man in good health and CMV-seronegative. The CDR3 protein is CASSTDMGEKLFF. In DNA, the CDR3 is TGTGCCAGTAGTACGGACATGGGTGAAAAACTGTTTTTT. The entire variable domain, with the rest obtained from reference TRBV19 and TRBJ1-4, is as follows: DGGITQSPKYLFRKEGQNVTLSCEQNLNHDAMYWYRQDPGQGLRLIYYSQIVNDFQKGDIAEGYSVSREKKESFPLTVTSAQKNPTAFYLCASSTDMGEKLFFGSGTQLSVL.